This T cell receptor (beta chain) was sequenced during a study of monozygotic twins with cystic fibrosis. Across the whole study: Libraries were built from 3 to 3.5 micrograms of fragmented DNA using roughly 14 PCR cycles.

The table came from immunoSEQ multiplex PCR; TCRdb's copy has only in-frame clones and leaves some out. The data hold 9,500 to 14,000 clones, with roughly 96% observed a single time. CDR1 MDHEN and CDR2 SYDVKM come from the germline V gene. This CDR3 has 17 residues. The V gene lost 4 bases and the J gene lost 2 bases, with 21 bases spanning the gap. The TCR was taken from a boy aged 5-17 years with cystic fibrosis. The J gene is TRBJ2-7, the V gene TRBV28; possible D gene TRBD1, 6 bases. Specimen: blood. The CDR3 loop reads CASSSLWTAFGPYEQYF. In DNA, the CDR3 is TGTGCCAGCAGTTCCCTTTGGACAGCCTTTGGTCCCTACGAGCAGTACTTC.